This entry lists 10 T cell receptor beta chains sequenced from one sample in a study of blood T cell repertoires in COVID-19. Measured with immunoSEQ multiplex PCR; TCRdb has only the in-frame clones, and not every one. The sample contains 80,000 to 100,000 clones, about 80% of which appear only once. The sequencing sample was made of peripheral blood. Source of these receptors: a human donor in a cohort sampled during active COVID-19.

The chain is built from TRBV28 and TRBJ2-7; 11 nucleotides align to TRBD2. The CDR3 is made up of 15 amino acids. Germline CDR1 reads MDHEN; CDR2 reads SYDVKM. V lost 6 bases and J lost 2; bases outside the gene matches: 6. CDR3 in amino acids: CASSLGLAGTYEQYF. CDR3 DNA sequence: TGTGCCAGCAGCCTAGGACTAGCGGGTACCTACGAGCAGTACTTC. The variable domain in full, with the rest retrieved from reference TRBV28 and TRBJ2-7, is DVKVTQSSRYLVKRTGEKVFLECVQDMDHENMFWYRQDPGLGLRLIYFSYDVKMKEKGDIPEGYSVSREKKERFSLILESASTNQTSMYLCASSLGLAGTYEQYFGPGTRLTVT.

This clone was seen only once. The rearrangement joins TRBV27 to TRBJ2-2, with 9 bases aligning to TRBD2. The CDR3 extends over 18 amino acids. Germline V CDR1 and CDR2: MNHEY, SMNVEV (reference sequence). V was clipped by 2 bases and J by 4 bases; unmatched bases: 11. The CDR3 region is CASSLRAPSGTSTGELFF. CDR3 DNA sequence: TGTGCCAGCAGTTTAAGGGCTCCTAGCGGGACGTCCACCGGGGAGCTGTTTTTT.

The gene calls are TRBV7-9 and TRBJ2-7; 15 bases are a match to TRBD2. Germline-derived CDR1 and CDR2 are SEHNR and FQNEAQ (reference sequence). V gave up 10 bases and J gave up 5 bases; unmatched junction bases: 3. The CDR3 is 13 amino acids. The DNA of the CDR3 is TGTGCCACTGGACTAGCGGGAGGGGACGAGCAGTACTTC. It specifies CATGLAGGDEQYF. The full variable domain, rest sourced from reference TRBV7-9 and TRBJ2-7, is DTGVSQNPRHKITKRGQNVTFRCDPISEHNRLYWYRQTLGQGPEFLTYFQNEAQLEKSRLLSDRFSAERPKGSFSTLEIQRTEQGDSAMYLCATGLAGGDEQYFGPGTRLTVT.

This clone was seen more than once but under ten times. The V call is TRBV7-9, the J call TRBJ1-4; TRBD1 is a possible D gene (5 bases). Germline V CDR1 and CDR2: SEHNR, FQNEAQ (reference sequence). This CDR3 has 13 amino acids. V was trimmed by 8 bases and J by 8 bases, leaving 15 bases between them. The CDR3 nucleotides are TGTGCCAGCCCCCGACAGTTGCGCGAAAAACTGTTTTTT. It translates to CASPRQLREKLFF.

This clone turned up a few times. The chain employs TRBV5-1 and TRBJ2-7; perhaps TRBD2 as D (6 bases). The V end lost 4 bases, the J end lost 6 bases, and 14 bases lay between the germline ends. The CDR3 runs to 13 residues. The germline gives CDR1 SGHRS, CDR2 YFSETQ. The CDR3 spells CASSTRLDREQYF. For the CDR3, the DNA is TGCGCCAGCAGCACGAGACTAGACCGCGAGCAGTACTTC.

The CDR3: CASSFQAPTYEQYF. The CDR3 DNA is TGTGCCAGCAGTTTTCAGGCACCAACCTACGAGCAGTACTTC. The chain recombines TRBV27 with TRBJ2-7, with no clear D. This CDR3 has 14 amino acids. V was shortened by 3 bases and J by 2 bases, with 11 bases between the two germline ends. Germline V gives CDR1 MNHEY, CDR2 SMNVEV (reference sequence).

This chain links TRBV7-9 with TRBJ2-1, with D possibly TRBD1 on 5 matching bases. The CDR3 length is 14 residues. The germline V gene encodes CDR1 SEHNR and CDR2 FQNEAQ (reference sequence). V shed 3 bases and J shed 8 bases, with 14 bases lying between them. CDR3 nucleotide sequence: TGTGCCAGCAGCTTCCCTCGACAGTCGTATGAGCAGTTCTTC. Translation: CASSFPRQSYEQFF.

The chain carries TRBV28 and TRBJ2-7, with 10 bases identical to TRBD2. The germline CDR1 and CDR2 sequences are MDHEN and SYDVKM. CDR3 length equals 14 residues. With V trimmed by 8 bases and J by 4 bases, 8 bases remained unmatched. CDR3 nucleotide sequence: TGTGCCAGCGGGAGGCTAGCGGGAGATTACGAGCAGTACTTC. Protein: CASGRLAGDYEQYF.

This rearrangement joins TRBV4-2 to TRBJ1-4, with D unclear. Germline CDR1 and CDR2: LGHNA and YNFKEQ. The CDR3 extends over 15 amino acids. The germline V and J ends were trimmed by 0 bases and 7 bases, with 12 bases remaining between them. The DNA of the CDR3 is TGTGCCAGCAGCCAAGATGCCGTCCACGGTGAAAAACTGTTTTTT. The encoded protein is CASSQDAVHGEKLFF.

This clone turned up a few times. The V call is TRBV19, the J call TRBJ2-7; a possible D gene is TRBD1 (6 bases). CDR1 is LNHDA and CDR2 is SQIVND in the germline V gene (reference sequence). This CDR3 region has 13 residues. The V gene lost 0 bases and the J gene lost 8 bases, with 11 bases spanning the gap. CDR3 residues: CASSIDNRAQQYF. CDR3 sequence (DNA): TGTGCCAGTAGTATAGACAACAGGGCTCAGCAGTACTTC.